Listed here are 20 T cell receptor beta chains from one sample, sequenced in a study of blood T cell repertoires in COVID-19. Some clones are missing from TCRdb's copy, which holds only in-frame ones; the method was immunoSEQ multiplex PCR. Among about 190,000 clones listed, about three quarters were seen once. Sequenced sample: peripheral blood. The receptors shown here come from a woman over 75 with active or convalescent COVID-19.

CDR3 sequence reads: CSTRTRTDTQYF. CDR3 sequence (DNA): TGCAGCACCCGGACACGGACAGATACGCAGTATTTT. The genes are TRBV29-1 and TRBJ2-3, with D perhaps TRBD1 (5 bases). The germline V gene has CDR1 SQVTM and CDR2 ANQGSEA. Deletions cut 8 bases from V and 3 bases from J, with 12 bases between. This CDR3 contains 12 residues.

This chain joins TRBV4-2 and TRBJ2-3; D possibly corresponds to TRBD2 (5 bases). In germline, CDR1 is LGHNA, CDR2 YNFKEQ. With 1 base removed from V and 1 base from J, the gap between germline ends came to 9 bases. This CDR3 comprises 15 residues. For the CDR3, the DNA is TGTGCCAGCAGCCAAGGGCCCGGGGGCACAGATACGCAGTATTTT. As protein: CASSQGPGGTDTQYF.

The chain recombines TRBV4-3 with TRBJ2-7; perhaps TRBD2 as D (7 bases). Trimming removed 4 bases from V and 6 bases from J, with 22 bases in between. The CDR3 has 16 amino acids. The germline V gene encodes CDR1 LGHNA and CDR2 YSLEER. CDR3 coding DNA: TGCGCCAGCAGCCTACTCCAACGGGGGGCTTTCGGCGAGCAGTACTTC. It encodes CASSLLQRGAFGEQYF.

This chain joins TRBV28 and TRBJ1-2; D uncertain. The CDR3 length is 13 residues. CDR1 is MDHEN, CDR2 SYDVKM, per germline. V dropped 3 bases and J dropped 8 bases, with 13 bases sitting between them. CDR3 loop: CASSFGVLWGYTF. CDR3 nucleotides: TGTGCCAGCAGTTTCGGGGTCCTTTGGGGCTACACCTTC.

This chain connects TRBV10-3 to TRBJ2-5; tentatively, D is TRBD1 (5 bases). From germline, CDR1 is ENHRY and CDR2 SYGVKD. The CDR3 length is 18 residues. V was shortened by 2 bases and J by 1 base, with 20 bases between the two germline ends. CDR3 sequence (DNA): TGTGCCATCAGTGAGAGGGGATGGGCAACCAGGGTCCAAGAGACCCAGTACTTC. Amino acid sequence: CAISERGWATRVQETQYF.

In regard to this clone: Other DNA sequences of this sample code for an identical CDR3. This CDR3 reads CASSRQGNTEAFF. The CDR3 nucleotides are TGTGCCAGTAGCCGACAGGGGAACACTGAAGCTTTCTTT. This sequence joins TRBV19 and TRBJ1-1; 7 nucleotides agree with TRBD1. CDR1 and CDR2 (germline): LNHDA, SQIVND (reference sequence). There are 13 residues in the CDR3. The V and J ends lost 6 bases and 1 base, in that order; junction bases with no gene match: 2.

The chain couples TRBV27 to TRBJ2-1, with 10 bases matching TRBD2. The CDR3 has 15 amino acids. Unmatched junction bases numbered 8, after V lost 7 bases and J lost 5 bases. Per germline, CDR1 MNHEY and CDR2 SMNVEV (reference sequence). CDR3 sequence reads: CASMFVSGGHNEQFF. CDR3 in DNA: TGTGCCAGCATGTTTGTTAGCGGGGGGCACAATGAGCAGTTCTTC.

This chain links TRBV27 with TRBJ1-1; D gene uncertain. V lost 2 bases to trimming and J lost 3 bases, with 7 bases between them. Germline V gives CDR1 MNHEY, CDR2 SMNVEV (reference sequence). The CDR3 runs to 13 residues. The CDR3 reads CASSLLEDTEAFF. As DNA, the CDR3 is TGTGCCAGCAGTTTACTGGAGGACACTGAAGCTTTCTTT.

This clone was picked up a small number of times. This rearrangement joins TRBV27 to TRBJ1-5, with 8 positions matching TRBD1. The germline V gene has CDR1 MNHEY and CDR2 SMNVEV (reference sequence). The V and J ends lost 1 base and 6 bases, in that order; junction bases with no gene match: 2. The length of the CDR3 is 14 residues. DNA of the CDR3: TGTGCCAGCAGTTTATATACAGGGGGTCAGCCCCAGCATTTT. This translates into CASSLYTGGQPQHF.

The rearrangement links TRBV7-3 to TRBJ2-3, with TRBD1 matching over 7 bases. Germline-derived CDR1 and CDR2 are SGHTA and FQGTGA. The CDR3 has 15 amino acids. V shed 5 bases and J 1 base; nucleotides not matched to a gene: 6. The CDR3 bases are TGTGCCAGCAGCCCTACCGGACAGGGCACAGATACGCAGTATTTT. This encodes CASSPTGQGTDTQYF. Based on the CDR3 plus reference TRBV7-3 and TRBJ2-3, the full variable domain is GAGVSQTPSNKVTEKGKYVELRCDPISGHTALYWYRQSLGQGPEFLIYFQGTGAADDSGLPNDRFFAVRPEGSVSTLKIQRTERGDSAVYLCASSPTGQGTDTQYFGPGTRLTVL.

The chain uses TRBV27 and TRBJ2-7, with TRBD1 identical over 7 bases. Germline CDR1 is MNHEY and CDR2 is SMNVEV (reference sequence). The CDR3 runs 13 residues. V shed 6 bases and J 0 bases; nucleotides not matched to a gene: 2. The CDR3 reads CASRYRGSYEQYF. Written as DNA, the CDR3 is TGTGCCAGCAGGTACAGGGGCTCCTACGAGCAGTACTTC.

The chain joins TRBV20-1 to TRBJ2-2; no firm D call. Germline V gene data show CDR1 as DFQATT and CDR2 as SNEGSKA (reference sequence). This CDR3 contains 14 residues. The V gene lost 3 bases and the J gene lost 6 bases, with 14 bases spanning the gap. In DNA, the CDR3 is TGCAGTGCTAGTCGGATAGATGGGCCCGGGGAGCTGTTTTTT. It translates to CSASRIDGPGELFF.

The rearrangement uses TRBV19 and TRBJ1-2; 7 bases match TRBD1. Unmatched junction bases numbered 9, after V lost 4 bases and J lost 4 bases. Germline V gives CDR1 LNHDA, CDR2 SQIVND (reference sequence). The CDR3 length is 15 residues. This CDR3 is CASSTWDSKIYGYTF. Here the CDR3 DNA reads TGTGCCAGTAGTACTTGGGACAGTAAAATCTATGGCTACACCTTC. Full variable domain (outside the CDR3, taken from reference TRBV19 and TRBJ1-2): DGGITQSPKYLFRKEGQNVTLSCEQNLNHDAMYWYRQDPGQGLRLIYYSQIVNDFQKGDIAEGYSVSREKKESFPLTVTSAQKNPTAFYLCASSTWDSKIYGYTFGSGTRLTVV.

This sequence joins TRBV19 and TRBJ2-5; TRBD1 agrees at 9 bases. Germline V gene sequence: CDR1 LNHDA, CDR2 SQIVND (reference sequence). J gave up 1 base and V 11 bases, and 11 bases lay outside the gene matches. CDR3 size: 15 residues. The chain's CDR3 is CAGQGRDRVQETQYF. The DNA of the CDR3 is TGTGCCGGCCAAGGCCGGGACAGGGTCCAAGAGACCCAGTACTTC.

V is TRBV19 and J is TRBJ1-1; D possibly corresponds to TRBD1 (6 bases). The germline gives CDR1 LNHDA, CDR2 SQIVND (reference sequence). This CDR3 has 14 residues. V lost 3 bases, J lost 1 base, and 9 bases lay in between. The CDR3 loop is CASSMGHQNTEAFF. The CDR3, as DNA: TGTGCCAGTAGTATGGGACATCAGAACACTGAAGCTTTCTTT.

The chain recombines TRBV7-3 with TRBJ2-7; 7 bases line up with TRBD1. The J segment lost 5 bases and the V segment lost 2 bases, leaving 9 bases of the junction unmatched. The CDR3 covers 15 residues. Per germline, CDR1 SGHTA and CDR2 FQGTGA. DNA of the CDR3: TGTGCCAGCAGCTTAGGAAATACAGGGGCCAACGAGCAGTACTTC. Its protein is CASSLGNTGANEQYF.

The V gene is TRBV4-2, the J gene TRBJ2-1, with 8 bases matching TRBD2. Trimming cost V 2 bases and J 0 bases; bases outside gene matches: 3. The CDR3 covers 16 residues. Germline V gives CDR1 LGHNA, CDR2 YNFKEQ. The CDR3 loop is CASSQLTSGSYNEQFF. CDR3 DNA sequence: TGTGCCAGCAGCCAACTCACTAGCGGCTCCTACAATGAGCAGTTCTTC.

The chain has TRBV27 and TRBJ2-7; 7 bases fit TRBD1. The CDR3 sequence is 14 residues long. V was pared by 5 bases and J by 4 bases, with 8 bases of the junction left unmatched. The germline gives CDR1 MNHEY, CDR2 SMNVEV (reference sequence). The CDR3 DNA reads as TGTGCCAGCAGTGTAGCAGGGGGTGGGTACGAGCAGTACTTC. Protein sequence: CASSVAGGGYEQYF.

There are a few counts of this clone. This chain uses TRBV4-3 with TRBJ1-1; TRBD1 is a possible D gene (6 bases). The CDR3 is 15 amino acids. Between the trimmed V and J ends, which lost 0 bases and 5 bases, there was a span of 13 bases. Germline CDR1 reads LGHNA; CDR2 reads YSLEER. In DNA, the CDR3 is TGCGCCAGCAGCCAAGATCAGGGGCGCTGGACTGAAGCTTTCTTT. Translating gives CASSQDQGRWTEAFF.

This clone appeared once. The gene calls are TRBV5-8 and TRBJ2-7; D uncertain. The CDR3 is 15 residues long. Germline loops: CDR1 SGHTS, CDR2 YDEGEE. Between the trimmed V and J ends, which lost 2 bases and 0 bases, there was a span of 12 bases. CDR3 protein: CASSFADHSSYEQYF. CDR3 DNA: TGTGCCAGCAGCTTTGCCGATCATAGCTCCTACGAGCAGTACTTC.